The 18 T cell receptor beta chains in this list originate from one sample, sequenced in a study of T-cell reconstitution after alpha-beta-depleted transplantation in children. Researchers prepared the TCRbeta library using unique molecular identifiers, the study reports. TCRdb called the PCR reads again in MiXCR, with one record for every CDR3 protein. Of around 490,000 distinct CDR3 sequences listed, about an eighth are singletons. Sample: PBMCs, mostly from graft donor cells, taken 180 days after TCRalphabeta/CD19-depleted stem cell transplant. The receptors originated from a female patient younger than 10 who had a stem cell transplant for aplastic anemia, so the T cells may come from the graft donor.

This sequence joins TRBV12-3 or TRBV12-4 and TRBJ2-7; 12 nucleotides align to TRBD1. The CDR3 is 16 amino acids. V shed 5 bases, J shed 4 bases, and the junction held 9 bases outside the gene matches. CDR3 loop: CASSPRDRGRQYEQYF. In nucleotides, the CDR3 is TGTGCCAGCAGTCCGCGGGACAGGGGGCGCCAATACGAGCAGTACTTC.

This clonotype has just a few counts. The chain has TRBV7-6 and TRBJ2-6; D possibly corresponds to TRBD1 (6 bases). The CDR3 length is 20 residues. The V gene's germline CDR1 is SGHVS and CDR2 FNYEAQ. V was cut by 2 bases and J by 1 base, with 21 bases left in between. The DNA of the CDR3 is TGTGCCAGCAGCTTATCCCGGGACACACCTGGTTGGTCTGGGGCCAACGTCCTGACTTTC. This encodes CASSLSRDTPGWSGANVLTF. The full variable domain, with the rest looked up from reference TRBV7-6 and TRBJ2-6, is GAGVSQSPRYKVTKRGQDVALRCDPISGHVSLYWYRQALGQGPEFLTYFNYEAQQDKSGLPNDRFSAERPEGSISTLTIQRTEQRDSAMYRCASSLSRDTPGWSGANVLTFGAGSRLTVL.

This clonotype was recorded a few times. The rearrangement uses TRBV7-2 and TRBJ2-2; 7 positions match TRBD1. The CDR3 length is 15 residues. In germline, CDR1 is SGHTA, CDR2 FQGNSA. The V segment lost 3 bases and the J segment 6 bases; nucleotides outside the gene matches: 7. The CDR3 coding sequence is TGTGCCAGCAGCTTGACAGGGAAGTTCCCCGGGGAGCTGTTTTTT. The encoded protein is CASSLTGKFPGELFF.

The genes are TRBV7-9 and TRBJ1-2, with D uncertain. V lost 4 bases and J lost 2, with 11 bases in between. Per germline, CDR1 SEHNR and CDR2 FQNEAQ (reference sequence). The CDR3 sequence is 14 residues long. The CDR3 region has the DNA TGTGCCAGCAGCTGGTATCGGGTGAACTATGGCTACACCTTC. Encoded protein: CASSWYRVNYGYTF. The variable domain in full, completed from reference TRBV7-9 and TRBJ1-2, reads DTGVSQNPRHKITKRGQNVTFRCDPISEHNRLYWYRQTLGQGPEFLTYFQNEAQLEKSRLLSDRFSAERPKGSFSTLEIQRTEQGDSAMYLCASSWYRVNYGYTFGSGTRLTVV.

In its sample, this clonotype was seen a few times. This rearrangement joins TRBV9 to TRBJ2-7; 10 nucleotides agree with TRBD2. In germline, CDR1 is SGDLS, CDR2 YYNGEE. With V trimmed by 0 bases and J by 4 bases, 7 bases remained unmatched. The CDR3 totals 16 residues. CDR3 region: CASSVGPSGSVYEQYF. The CDR3 nucleotides read TGTGCCAGCAGCGTAGGACCTAGCGGGAGTGTTTACGAGCAGTACTTC.

V is TRBV25-1 and J is TRBJ1-5, with D unresolved. Germline V lookup: CDR1 MGHDK, CDR2 SYGVNS. V was clipped by 2 bases and J by 0 bases, with 8 bases between them. The CDR3 covers 15 residues. As DNA, the CDR3 is TGTGCCAGCAGTGAACTCGGGAATAGCAATCAGCCCCAGCATTTT. Translated, it gives CASSELGNSNQPQHF.

The CDR3 loop is CASSTMTVNTGELFF. As DNA, the CDR3 is TGCGCCAGCAGCACTATGACAGTGAACACCGGGGAGCTGTTTTTT. The rearrangement joins TRBV5-1 to TRBJ2-2; possibly TRBD1 for D (5 bases). The germline V gene encodes CDR1 SGHRS and CDR2 YFSETQ. The CDR3 runs 15 residues. The V end lost 4 bases, the J end lost 1 base, and 11 bases lay between the germline ends.

Here the CDR3 DNA reads TGCGCCAGCAGCCAAAAATTTCGCGGAGGAATAATGGGGCTAGCGCTCCTCTACAATGAGCAGTTCTTC. Protein product: CASSQKFRGGIMGLALLYNEQFF. The V gene is TRBV4-1, the J gene TRBJ2-1; a weak D match, TRBD2 (6 bases). V was trimmed by 2 bases and J by 3 bases, leaving 35 bases between them. The CDR3 covers 23 residues. Germline V lookup: CDR1 MGHRA, CDR2 YSYEKL.

This clonotype was counted between two and nine times. The chain carries TRBV7-3 and TRBJ2-3; possible D gene TRBD1, 5 bases. There are 14 residues in the CDR3. Trimming took 4 bases from V and 6 from J, leaving 14 bases between them. Per germline, CDR1 SGHTA and CDR2 FQGTGA. This CDR3 reads CASSSADSPDTQYF. The CDR3 DNA reads TGTGCCAGCAGCTCGGCCGACAGTCCGGATACGCAGTATTTT.

This chain connects TRBV5-6 to TRBJ1-2; D possibly corresponds to TRBD1 (6 bases). The CDR3 length is 14 residues. The ends were cut back, 0 bases at V and 2 bases at J, with 8 bases in the middle. CDR1 is SGHDT, CDR2 YYEEEE, per germline. CDR3 loop: CASSLEDSNYGYTF. The CDR3 coding sequence is TGTGCCAGCAGCTTGGAGGACAGCAACTATGGCTACACCTTC.

This clonotype was detected only a few times. CDR3 sequence: CATRATRASFYEQYV. Here the CDR3 DNA reads TGTGCCACCAGGGCGACACGCGCCTCGTTCTACGAGCAGTACGTC. The chain uses TRBV24-1 and TRBJ2-7; no clear D gene. The CDR3 is 15 residues long. Deletions cut 7 bases from V and 3 bases from J, with 18 bases between. CDR1 is KGHDR and CDR2 is SFDVKD in the germline V gene.

This clonotype showed up just a few times. The J gene is TRBJ2-7, the V gene TRBV2, with TRBD1 as a possible D gene (6 bases). V lost 0 bases and J 2 bases, leaving 14 bases between the germline ends. This CDR3 is 16 amino acids long. CDR1 and CDR2 (germline): SNHLY, FYNNEI. The CDR3 bases are TGTGCCAGCAGTGAAGCGGGGGCCACGGTTACCTACGAGCAGTACGTC. This sequence encodes CASSEAGATVTYEQYV.

On this clonotype itself: The CDR3 does not end in the conserved phenylalanine or tryptophan, so this is likely a read error. The rearrangement joins TRBV10-1 to TRBJ2-2; D ambiguous. CDR1 is WNHNN, CDR2 SYGVQD, per germline (reference sequence). The CDR3 runs to 15 residues. V gave up 2 bases and J gave up 6 bases, with 13 bases separating them. CDR3 sequence (DNA): TGCGCCAGCAGTGAGAAGCCTGTCCGGGCCGGGGAGCTGTTTTTG. This gives the protein CASSEKPVRAGELFL.

This clonotype was found many times. The chain combines TRBV12-3 or TRBV12-4 with TRBJ2-7; D perhaps matches TRBD1 (5 bases). CDR3 length equals 12 residues. Deletions cut 3 bases from V and 3 bases from J, with 6 bases between. The CDR3 DNA follows: TGTGCCAGCAGTTTGGACAACTACGAGCAGTACGTC. Amino acids: CASSLDNYEQYV.

The sample holds many counts of this clonotype. The V and J genes are TRBV18 and TRBJ2-2; no clear D. The V and J ends lost 1 base and 1 base respectively, with 1 base between them. The CDR3 is made up of 13 amino acids. From germline, CDR1 is KGHSH and CDR2 LQKENI. The chain's CDR3 is CASSPQNTGELFF. The CDR3 nucleotides read TGTGCCAGCTCACCACAGAACACCGGGGAGCTGTTTTTT.

This clonotype was found a few times. The rearrangement uses TRBV5-1 and TRBJ1-3; D is undetermined. This CDR3 has 16 residues. With 0 bases removed from V and 0 bases from J, the gap between germline ends came to 10 bases. Germline lookup yields CDR1 SGHRS and CDR2 YFSETQ. The CDR3 DNA reads as TGCGCCAGCAGCTTGGAAACGTATAGCTCTGGAAACACCATATATTTT. Its protein product is CASSLETYSSGNTIYF.

The chain recombines TRBV29-1 with TRBJ2-7, with D maybe TRBD2 (6 bases). Germline CDR1 and CDR2: SQVTM and ANQGSEA. The CDR3 totals 12 residues. V was cut by 6 bases and J by 2 bases, with 11 bases left in between. The chain's CDR3 is CSVASAAYEQYF. The CDR3 coding sequence is TGCAGCGTGGCTAGCGCCGCCTACGAGCAGTACTTC.

J is TRBJ1-6 and V is TRBV28; TRBD1 might be the D (5 bases). Germline loops: CDR1 MDHEN, CDR2 SYDVKM. Trimming took 7 bases from V and 7 from J, leaving 17 bases between them. The CDR3 is made up of 15 amino acids. This CDR3 is CASTSPGVGNSPLHF. The CDR3 bases are TGTGCCAGCACTTCCCCGGGGGTAGGGAATTCACCCCTCCACTTT.